One sample yielded the 27 T cell receptor beta chains listed below, sequenced in a study of shared clonotypes between healthy human individuals. CD8 cells regarded as naive lacked CD45RO, were positively chosen for CCR7, and omitted terminally differentiated effector memory CD45RA+ cells. The method was immunoSEQ multiplex PCR; TCRdb's version includes in-frame clones alone and lacks a portion of them. The data hold around 600,000 clones, with about 95% observed a single time. Sequenced sample: naive CD8+ T cells sorted from blood. These receptors originate from a woman in her twenties or thirties in good health.

Here the CDR3 DNA reads TGTGCCATCACGCCTAGCGGAGACCTCTACGAGCAGTACTTC. It codes for CAITPSGDLYEQYF. This chain links TRBV10-3 with TRBJ2-7; 7 bases agree with TRBD2. CDR3 length: 14 residues. V shed 7 bases, J shed 3 bases, and the junction held 9 bases outside the gene matches. Germline CDR1 is ENHRY and CDR2 is SYGVKD.

The V and J genes are TRBV28 and TRBJ2-7, with D perhaps TRBD1 or TRBD2 (5 bases each). The CDR3 length is 12 residues. Germline values: CDR1 MDHEN, CDR2 SYDVKM. The DNA of the CDR3 is TGTGCAGCCCGGGACGGAGCCTACGAGCAGTACTTC. Protein sequence: CAARDGAYEQYF.

This clone was seen a handful of times. This chain uses TRBV4-2 with TRBJ1-2; D gene ambiguous. The germline gives CDR1 LGHNA, CDR2 YNFKEQ. V lost 0 bases and J 5 bases, leaving 13 bases between the germline ends. The length of the CDR3 is 15 residues. The CDR3 coding sequence is TGTGCCAGCAGCCAAGAATCAAATATGGAGTATGGCTACACCTTC. This gives the protein CASSQESNMEYGYTF.

The chain employs TRBV5-4 and TRBJ2-7, with D perhaps TRBD1 or TRBD2 (5 bases each). Trimming removed 1 base from V and 5 bases from J, with 13 bases in between. This CDR3 has 14 residues. CDR1 is SGHNT and CDR2 is YYREEE in the germline V gene (reference sequence). The CDR3 reads CASSLSGTVHEQYF. CDR3 nucleotides: TGTGCCAGCAGCTTGAGTGGGACGGTCCACGAGCAGTACTTC.

This sequence joins TRBV4-1 and TRBJ1-1; D perhaps matches TRBD1 (6 bases). The CDR3 spans 15 residues. Per germline, CDR1 MGHRA and CDR2 YSYEKL. The V end was cut by 0 bases, the J end by 5 bases, with 13 bases between. The CDR3 DNA reads as TGCGCCAGCAGCCAAGATAGACAGGTGGAGACTGAAGCTTTCTTT. Translation gives CASSQDRQVETEAFF.

The genes are TRBV5-6 and TRBJ2-3; D unclear. The germline V gene encodes CDR1 SGHDT and CDR2 YYEEEE. The CDR3 spans 17 residues. V lost 6 bases to trimming and J lost 4 bases, with 24 bases between them. CDR3 residues: CASTSLPINLPADTQYF. The CDR3 DNA reads TGTGCCAGCACCTCCCTCCCCATCAACCTCCCCGCAGATACGCAGTATTTT.

This clone has just one count. V is TRBV9 and J is TRBJ2-7; TRBD2 aligns across 8 bases. V lost 3 bases to trimming and J lost 0 bases; unmatched junction nucleotides: 5. Germline CDR1 and CDR2: SGDLS and YYNGEE. The CDR3 covers 15 residues. The CDR3 loop is CASSATSVSSYEQYF. The CDR3 bases are TGTGCCAGCAGCGCGACTAGCGTTTCCTCCTACGAGCAGTACTTC.

The chain has TRBV19 and TRBJ2-7; D remains unclear. The CDR3 length is 14 residues. From germline, CDR1 is LNHDA and CDR2 SQIVND (reference sequence). Deletions cut 5 bases from V and 0 bases from J, with 11 bases between. CDR3 coding DNA: TGTGCCAGTAGTGAAGTTCTGAGCTCCTACGAGCAGTACTTC. As protein: CASSEVLSSYEQYF.

The DNA of the CDR3 is TGTGCCAGCAGCTTCATGGGACAGGGGGTGGACTACGAGCAGTACTTC. Its protein is CASSFMGQGVDYEQYF. The chain has TRBV5-5 and TRBJ2-7, with 11 bases that match TRBD1. Trimming removed 2 bases from V and 3 bases from J; junction bases left unmatched: 7. The CDR3 spans 16 residues. Germline V gives CDR1 SGHKS, CDR2 YYEKEE (reference sequence).

The chain joins TRBV6-5 to TRBJ2-1, with TRBD2 matching over 9 bases. The CDR3 loop spans 15 amino acids. CDR1 is MNHEY and CDR2 is SVGAGI in the germline V gene. Trimming removed 6 bases from V and 2 bases from J; junction bases left unmatched: 5. The CDR3, as DNA: TGTGCCAGCAGACCCGGACTAGCGACCTACAATGAGCAGTTCTTC. Translating gives CASRPGLATYNEQFF.

J is TRBJ2-1 and V is TRBV20-1; D gene unclear. Germline values: CDR1 DFQATT, CDR2 SNEGSKA (reference sequence). V was pared by 7 bases and J by 4 bases, with 2 bases between. This CDR3 has 9 residues. For the CDR3, the DNA is TGCAGTGAGTACAATGAGCAGTTCTTC. Its translation is CSEYNEQFF.

V is TRBV7-9 and J is TRBJ1-2; possibly TRBD1 for D (5 bases). This CDR3 comprises 10 residues. V was pared by 10 bases and J by 5 bases, with 8 bases between. Germline V CDR1 and CDR2: SEHNR, FQNEAQ (reference sequence). The CDR3 protein is CAIGAYGYTF. In DNA, the CDR3 is TGTGCCATAGGGGCTTATGGCTACACCTTC.

Only one count was recorded for this clone. This chain uses TRBV30 with TRBJ2-7; a weak D match, TRBD2 (6 bases). Deletions cut 4 bases from V and 0 bases from J, with 10 bases between. The V gene's germline CDR1 is GTSNPN and CDR2 SVGIG (reference sequence). The CDR3 is 13 amino acids. In DNA form, the CDR3 reads TGTGCCTGGACCGGGACTGACTCCTACGAGCAGTACTTC. This gives the protein CAWTGTDSYEQYF.

The rearrangement uses TRBV7-9 and TRBJ2-1, with D unresolved. V lost 1 base to trimming and J lost 6 bases, with 4 bases between them. CDR3 length: 12 residues. Germline V lookup: CDR1 SEHNR, CDR2 FQNEAQ (reference sequence). The CDR3 bases are TGTGCCAGCAGCTTAGGTATCAATGAGCAGTTCTTC. It codes for CASSLGINEQFF.

The gene calls are TRBV7-9 and TRBJ1-2; TRBD1 matches at 9 bases. V trimming: 5 bases; J trimming: 4 bases; junction bases outside the gene matches: 8. Germline V gene lookup returns CDR1 SEHNR and CDR2 FQNEAQ (reference sequence). There are 15 residues in the CDR3. CDR3 loop: CASSDRDRAFYGYTF. CDR3 DNA sequence: TGTGCCAGCAGCGACAGGGACAGGGCCTTCTATGGCTACACCTTC.

The V and J genes are TRBV7-9 and TRBJ2-2; 8 bases match TRBD2. Unmatched junction bases numbered 3, after V lost 1 base and J lost 5 bases. The germline gives CDR1 SEHNR, CDR2 FQNEAQ (reference sequence). This CDR3 has 15 amino acids. In DNA form, the CDR3 reads TGTGCCAGCAGCTTAGGCCAGCGGGAGACCGGGGAGCTGTTTTTT. It encodes CASSLGQRETGELFF.

The V and J genes are TRBV7-6 and TRBJ2-7, with D unclear. This CDR3 contains 14 residues. The V end lost 2 bases, the J end lost 0 bases, and 8 bases lay between the germline ends. CDR1 SGHVS and CDR2 FNYEAQ come from the germline V gene. DNA for the CDR3: TGTGCCAGCAGCTTACGTGTAGACTCCTACGAGCAGTACTTC. This translates into CASSLRVDSYEQYF.

The chain joins TRBV19 to TRBJ2-5; TRBD2 is a possible D gene (6 bases). V was shortened by 0 bases and J by 7 bases, with 9 bases between the two germline ends. This CDR3 spans 13 amino acids. CDR1 and CDR2 (germline): LNHDA, SQIVND (reference sequence). CDR3 in amino acids: CASSIDLEGTQYF. The CDR3 DNA reads as TGTGCCAGTAGTATAGATCTGGAGGGGACCCAGTACTTC.

This clone was detected only a few times. The chain couples TRBV9 to TRBJ1-5; a possible D gene is TRBD1 (5 bases). Germline V gene lookup returns CDR1 SGDLS and CDR2 YYNGEE. The CDR3 totals 12 residues. V gave up 3 bases and J gave up 5 bases, with 6 bases separating them. For the CDR3, the DNA is TGTGCCAGCAGCGCGGGGGATCAGCCCCAGCATTTT. Residues: CASSAGDQPQHF.

In DNA, the CDR3 is TGTGCCAGCAGGGACTTTTACTACGAGCAGTACTTC. Its protein is CASRDFYYEQYF. The rearrangement uses TRBV28 and TRBJ2-7, with D maybe TRBD2 (5 bases). Germline CDR1 reads MDHEN; CDR2 reads SYDVKM. The CDR3 extends over 12 amino acids. With 6 bases removed from V and 3 bases from J, the gap between germline ends came to 9 bases.

The rearrangement joins TRBV9 to TRBJ2-7; 9 nucleotides line up with TRBD2. J lost 6 bases, V lost 2 bases, and 9 bases had no gene match. The CDR3 runs to 15 residues. Germline CDR1 is SGDLS and CDR2 is YYNGEE. The CDR3 protein is CASSVSGTSSAEQYF. CDR3 DNA sequence: TGTGCCAGCAGCGTCTCCGGGACTAGCTCTGCCGAGCAGTACTTC.

J is TRBJ2-5 and V is TRBV27; 12 bases match TRBD1. CDR3 size: 15 residues. The ends lost 3 bases at V and 5 bases at J; junction bases unmatched: 4. Germline CDR1 and CDR2: MNHEY and SMNVEV (reference sequence). The CDR3 loop reads CASSFGTGGWETQYF. For the CDR3, the DNA is TGTGCCAGCAGTTTTGGGACAGGGGGCTGGGAGACCCAGTACTTC.

This clone was counted only a few times. This chain joins TRBV2 and TRBJ2-7; D not resolved. V lost 5 bases and J lost 0, with 11 bases in between. Germline V lookup: CDR1 SNHLY, CDR2 FYNNEI. This CDR3 contains 14 residues. This CDR3 reads CASSSVERSYEQYF. The CDR3 DNA follows: TGTGCCAGCAGTTCTGTAGAACGCTCCTACGAGCAGTACTTC.

This clone came up a few times. The gene calls are TRBV7-9 and TRBJ1-2, with D possibly being TRBD1 (6 bases). The germline V and J ends were trimmed by 0 bases and 6 bases, with 14 bases remaining between them. Germline V gene lookup returns CDR1 SEHNR and CDR2 FQNEAQ (reference sequence). This CDR3 is 15 amino acids long. CDR3 amino acids: CASSLAVQGRDGYTF. The CDR3 DNA follows: TGTGCCAGCAGCTTAGCGGTACAGGGTCGGGATGGCTACACCTTC.

This clone has just a few counts. The chain uses TRBV25-1 and TRBJ2-7; D not certain. The CDR3 contains 10 residues. Germline CDR1 and CDR2: MGHDK and SYGVNS. V was cut by 7 bases and J by 12 bases, with 13 bases left in between. CDR3 DNA sequence: TGTGCCAGCACCTTTACGAAACCGTACTTC. Translation gives CASTFTKPYF.

The chain is built from TRBV11-2 and TRBJ2-5; the match to TRBD2 covers 8 bases. Gene TRBJ2-7 matches the end of the DNA better, so the J call may be wrong. Germline assignment: CDR1 SGHAT and CDR2 FQNNGV. CDR3 length: 15 amino acids. The CDR3 spells CASSWDTGTSLEQYF. The DNA for the CDR3 is TGTGCCAGCAGCTGGGACACCGGGACTAGTCTCGAGCAGTACTTC.

In the case of this clone: Additional DNA sequences in this sample encode the identical CDR3. The V and J genes are TRBV27 and TRBJ2-7; TRBD2 matches at 11 bases. Per germline, CDR1 MNHEY and CDR2 SMNVEV (reference sequence). V lost 5 bases and J lost 2; bases outside the gene matches: 5. The CDR3 is made up of 15 amino acids. In DNA form, the CDR3 reads TGTGCCAGCAGTCCGGGGACTAGCGGTACCTACGAGCAGTACTTC. This encodes CASSPGTSGTYEQYF.